The entry below describes one T cell receptor beta chain. These data are taken from a study of blood T cell repertoires in COVID-19. Measured with immunoSEQ multiplex PCR; TCRdb has only the in-frame clones, and not every one. The table records approximately 250,000 clones, 86% of them present only once. The sequence was collected from a woman of 80 years or more with COVID-19, enrolled during active disease. The sample taken for sequencing was peripheral blood.

The CDR3 is CATSSLGGAASTEAFF. The CDR3 region has the DNA TGTGCCACCAGCTCCCTGGGGGGGGCGGCGAGCACTGAAGCTTTCTTT. The chain employs TRBV15 and TRBJ1-1; tentatively, D is TRBD1 (6 bases). This CDR3 spans 16 amino acids. V lost 5 bases and J 4 bases, leaving 20 bases between the germline ends. CDR1 LNHNV and CDR2 YYDKDF come from the germline V gene (reference sequence).